These 15 T cell receptor beta chains were sequenced from one sample in a study of blood T cell repertoires in COVID-19 (dated by TCRdb to the early 2020s). The receptor library was made with the immunoSEQ multiplex PCR assay. TCRdb holds this immuneACCESS table with in-frame rearrangements only. Some clones are missing; in checked studies, unresolved V genes explain under half, and the rest has no known cause. This sample holds some 300,000 clones; 70% to 90% were observed only once. 5.5% to 8% of the sample goes to the ten largest clones. The sequenced sample was peripheral blood. The receptors derive from a young woman who had recovered from COVID-19.

V usage is TRBV4-2 and J usage is TRBJ2-3; D not resolved. Germline V gene sequence: CDR1 LGHNA, CDR2 YNFKEQ. This CDR3 has 14 amino acids. Between the trimmed V and J ends, which lost 3 bases and 3 bases, there was a span of 10 bases. CDR3 sequence (DNA): TGTGCCAGCAGCCAGCTAGAATCAACAGATACGCAGTATTTT. Translating it yields CASSQLESTDTQYF.

This chain uses TRBV7-7 with TRBJ2-3, with D possibly TRBD2 on 7 matching bases. The CDR3 contains 17 residues. The V gene's germline CDR1 is SSHAT and CDR2 FNYEAQ (reference sequence). The V end was cut by 2 bases, the J end by 5 bases, with 20 bases between. The CDR3 DNA sequence: TGTGCCAGCAGCTTAACTCAGTTAGGGGGGGGAGAAGATACGCAGTATTTT. It codes for CASSLTQLGGGEDTQYF. Drawing the rest from reference TRBV7-7 and TRBJ2-3, the complete variable domain is GAGVSQSPRYKVTKRGQDVTLRCDPISSHATLYWYQQALGQGPEFLTYFNYEAQPDKSGLPSDRFSAERPEGSISTLTIQRTEQRDSAMYRCASSLTQLGGGEDTQYFGPGTRLTVL.

This rearrangement joins TRBV28 to TRBJ1-2; D gene uncertain. The V end was cut by 2 bases, the J end by 4 bases, with 5 bases between. This CDR3 is 12 amino acids long. CDR1 and CDR2 from the germline V gene are MDHEN and SYDVKM. The DNA for the CDR3 is TGTGCCAGCAGTTTAGCCAGCTATGGCTACACCTTC. The encoded protein is CASSLASYGYTF.

This clone showed up just a few times. J is TRBJ2-7 and V is TRBV13; TRBD2 matches at 12 bases. Losses at the gene ends were 5 bases for V and 0 bases for J; bases not matched to a gene: 14. CDR1 is PRHDT, CDR2 FYEKMQ, per germline (reference sequence). The CDR3 spans 19 residues. The CDR3 nucleotides are TGTGCCAGCAGCCCCCCCGGTGCTAGCGGGGGGGGTAGCTCCTACGAGCAGTACTTC. Translation gives CASSPPGASGGGSSYEQYF. The full variable domain, its missing parts supplied by reference TRBV13 and TRBJ2-7, is AAGVIQSPRHLIKEKRETATLKCYPIPRHDTVYWYQQGPGQDPQFLISFYEKMQSDKGSIPDRFSAQQFSDYHSELNMSSLELGDSALYFCASSPPGASGGGSSYEQYFGPGTRLTVT.

This sequence joins TRBV12-3 or TRBV12-4 and TRBJ1-1, with D perhaps matching TRBD1 (6 bases). V was trimmed by 6 bases and J by 8 bases, leaving 16 bases between them. The CDR3 spans 13 residues. CDR3 coding DNA: TGTGCCAGCAGGGCGGGAGGACAGAACGAAGCTTTCTTT. Residues: CASRAGGQNEAFF.

This chain joins TRBV6-5 and TRBJ2-5; 7 bases fit TRBD1. Germline loops: CDR1 MNHEY, CDR2 SVGAGI. The CDR3 is made up of 16 amino acids. Losses at the gene ends were 4 bases for V and 6 bases for J; bases not matched to a gene: 14. The CDR3 is CASSSRTGGGRKTQYF. The CDR3 region has the DNA TGTGCCAGCAGTTCTCGGACAGGTGGGGGTCGAAAGACCCAGTACTTC.

As concerns this clone: Other nucleotide sequences in the sample specify the same CDR3. The chain couples TRBV18 to TRBJ2-7, with TRBD1 identical over 7 bases. J was trimmed by 3 bases and V by 1 base; bases with no gene match: 3. The CDR3 totals 14 residues. Germline CDR1 is KGHSH and CDR2 is LQKENI. DNA of the CDR3: TGTGCCAGCTCACCACGACAGGGTGTCTACGAGCAGTACTTC. Amino acid sequence: CASSPRQGVYEQYF.

The chain joins TRBV5-4 to TRBJ1-4; no clear D. The germline CDR1 and CDR2 sequences are SGHNT and YYREEE (reference sequence). The CDR3 length is 14 residues. Trimming stripped 3 bases from V and 1 base from J, with 7 bases between. The CDR3 region is CASSSPGTNEKLFF. CDR3 DNA sequence: TGTGCCAGCAGCTCGCCAGGAACTAATGAAAAACTGTTTTTT.

The gene calls are TRBV6-2 or TRBV6-3 and TRBJ2-5; 7 bases are a match to TRBD1. Germline CDR1 MNHEY, CDR2 SVGEGT. With V trimmed by 2 bases and J by 1 base, 7 bases remained unmatched. The CDR3 totals 16 residues. The DNA for the CDR3 is TGTGCCAGCAGTTACGGGTCGGCAGGGGGCCAAGAGACCCAGTACTTC. Protein: CASSYGSAGGQETQYF.

The chain recombines TRBV24-1 with TRBJ2-3; 7 nucleotides agree with TRBD2. The CDR3 extends over 15 amino acids. V shed 8 bases, J shed 0 bases, and the junction held 7 bases outside the gene matches. In germline, CDR1 is KGHDR, CDR2 SFDVKD. The CDR3 reads CATMRGKISTDTQYF. For the CDR3, the DNA is TGTGCCACCATGCGGGGGAAAATTAGCACAGATACGCAGTATTTT.

The CDR3 DNA follows: TGTGCCACCAGCAGAGGACTAGCGGGGGACCCTAAGCAAGAGACCCAGTACTTC. Residues: CATSRGLAGDPKQETQYF. V usage is TRBV15 and J usage is TRBJ2-5, with TRBD2 identical over 12 bases. Looked up from germline, CDR1 is LNHNV and CDR2 is YYDKDF (reference sequence). J lost 2 bases, V lost 1 base, and 8 bases had no gene match. This CDR3 has 18 amino acids.

The gene calls are TRBV6-2 or TRBV6-3 and TRBJ2-3, with 9 bases matching TRBD2. V lost 2 bases and J lost 0; bases outside the gene matches: 12. The germline V gene encodes CDR1 MNHEY and CDR2 SVGEGT. The CDR3 spans 19 residues. CDR3 protein: CASSYTALALAGSTDTQYF. The CDR3 DNA reads as TGTGCCAGCAGTTACACCGCCCTCGCGCTAGCGGGGAGCACAGATACGCAGTATTTT.

The genes are TRBV5-4 and TRBJ2-1; a weak D match, TRBD2 (5 bases). CDR1 is SGHNT, CDR2 YYREEE, per germline (reference sequence). The CDR3 totals 15 residues. V was pared by 0 bases and J by 0 bases, with 7 bases between. CDR3 DNA: TGTGCCAGCAGCTTGGACGGGGTCTCCTACAATGAGCAGTTCTTC. Translation: CASSLDGVSYNEQFF.

The chain links TRBV19 to TRBJ2-1, with 7 nucleotides matching TRBD1. V lost 6 bases, J lost 4 bases, and 12 bases stayed unmatched. The germline gives CDR1 LNHDA, CDR2 SQIVND (reference sequence). The CDR3 loop spans 16 amino acids. The CDR3 is CASRGGPDSAYNEQFF. The CDR3 coding sequence is TGTGCCAGTAGAGGGGGCCCAGACAGTGCGTACAATGAGCAGTTCTTC.

CDR3 DNA sequence: TGTGCCAGCACGACAGGGGGCGGAGTTGGGTCCTACAATGAGCAGTTCTTC. Translated, it gives CASTTGGGVGSYNEQFF. The V gene is TRBV2, the J gene TRBJ2-1, with 10 bases that match TRBD1. V shed 7 bases and J 1 base; nucleotides not matched to a gene: 10. Germline CDR1 SNHLY, CDR2 FYNNEI. The CDR3 contains 17 residues.